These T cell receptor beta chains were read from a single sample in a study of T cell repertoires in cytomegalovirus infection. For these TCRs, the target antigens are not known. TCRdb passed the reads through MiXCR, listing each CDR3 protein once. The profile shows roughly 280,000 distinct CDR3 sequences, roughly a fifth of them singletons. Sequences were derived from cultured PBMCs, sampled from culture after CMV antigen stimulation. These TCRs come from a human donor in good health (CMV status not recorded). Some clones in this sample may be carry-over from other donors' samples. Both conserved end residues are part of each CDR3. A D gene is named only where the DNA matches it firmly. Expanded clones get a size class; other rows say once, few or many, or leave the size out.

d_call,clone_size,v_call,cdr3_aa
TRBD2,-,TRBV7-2,CASSLSAGANEQFF
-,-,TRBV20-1,CSARRAGTEQYF
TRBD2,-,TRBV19,CASSQRSGRPYNEQFF
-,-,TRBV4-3,CASSQDLRRTGATDTQYF
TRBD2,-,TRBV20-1,CSARVPSGIYEQYF
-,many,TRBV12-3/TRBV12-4,CASSLFTGGNTIYF
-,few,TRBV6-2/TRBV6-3,CASSWAGAGNTEAFF
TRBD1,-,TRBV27,CASSLIPGQGGFGQPQHF
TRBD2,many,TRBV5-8,CASSLAYRAGSTDTQYF
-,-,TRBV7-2,CASSPSGTVNEKLFF
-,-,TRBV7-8,CASSLGAGSVFEQFF
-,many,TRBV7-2,CASSPMGRQETQYF
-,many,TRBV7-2,CASSPGGRFEAFF
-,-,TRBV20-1,CSARASMAYEQFF
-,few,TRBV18,CASSPPGREDEKLFF
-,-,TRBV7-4,CASSFRQSTEAFF
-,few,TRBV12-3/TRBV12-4,CASSPPRGNTEAFF
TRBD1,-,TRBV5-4,CASSWTGLEAFF
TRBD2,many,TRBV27,CASSPPGLAGYNEQFF
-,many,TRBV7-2,CASSLGWREYNEQFF
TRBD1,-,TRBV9,CASSVPSGQGDSPLHF
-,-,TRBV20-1,CSASPQVRSGVDTQYF
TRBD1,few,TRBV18,CASSLTGGTREPQHF
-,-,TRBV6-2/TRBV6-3,CASRSRTPAITYQPQHF
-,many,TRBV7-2,CASSPRSYTDTQYF
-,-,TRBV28,CASSFAGVQETQYF
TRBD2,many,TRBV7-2,CASSRSGSFETQYF
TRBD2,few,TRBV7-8,CASSPSGKAGDSSYEQYF
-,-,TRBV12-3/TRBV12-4,CASSFWGNSENEQFF
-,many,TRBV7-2,CASSLRSEQETQYF
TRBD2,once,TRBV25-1,CASSEELAGFQETQYF
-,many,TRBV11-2,CASSLDTGLEQFF
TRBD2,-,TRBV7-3,CASSISGRSSDTQYF
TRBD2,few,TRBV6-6,CASNPLAGMNEQFF
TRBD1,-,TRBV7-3,CASSIRQGADEQFF
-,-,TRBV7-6,CASSYIQNEQFF
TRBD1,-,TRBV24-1,CATSDPGQGMYGYTF
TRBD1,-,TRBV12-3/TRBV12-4,CASSATGTGANEQFF
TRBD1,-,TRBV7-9,CASSDRVRSEQFF
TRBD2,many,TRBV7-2,CASSFVGRGGTGELFF
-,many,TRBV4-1,CASSLTGPNEKLFF
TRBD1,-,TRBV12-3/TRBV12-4,CASRTSGRGQHTGELFF
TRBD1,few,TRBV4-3,CASSQGQGRETQYF
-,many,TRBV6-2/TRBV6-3,CASSYPNQETQYF
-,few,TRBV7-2,CASSLAGQIYGYTF
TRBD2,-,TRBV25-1,CASSERKGTSGLNTGELFF
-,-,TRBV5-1,CASSLSESYSGNTIYF
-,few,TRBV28,CASSPLGPVEQYF
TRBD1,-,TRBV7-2,CASSLSGTGWTEAFF
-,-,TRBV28,CASSSRIKAQRYGFF
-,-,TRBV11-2,CASSLGILSSNYGYTF
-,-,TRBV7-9,CASSQGGRGTENTEAFF
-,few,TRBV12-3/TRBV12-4,CASSSGYRTDTQYF
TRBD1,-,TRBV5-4,CASSHRTGGLGNQPQHF
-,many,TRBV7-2,CASTPPPGGSGTQYF
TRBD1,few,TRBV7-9,CASSGRDRLFHGYTF
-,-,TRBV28,CASSSPMSYEQYF
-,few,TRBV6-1,CASHGHRTPVPYEQYF